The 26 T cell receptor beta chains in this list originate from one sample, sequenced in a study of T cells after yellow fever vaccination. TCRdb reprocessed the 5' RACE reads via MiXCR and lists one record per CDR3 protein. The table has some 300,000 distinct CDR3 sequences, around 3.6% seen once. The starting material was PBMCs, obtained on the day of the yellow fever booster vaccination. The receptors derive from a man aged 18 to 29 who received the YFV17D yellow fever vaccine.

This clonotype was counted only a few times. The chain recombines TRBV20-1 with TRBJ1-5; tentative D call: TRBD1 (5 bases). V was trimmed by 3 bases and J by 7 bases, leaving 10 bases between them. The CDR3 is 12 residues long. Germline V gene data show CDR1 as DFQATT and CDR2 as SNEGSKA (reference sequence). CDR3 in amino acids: CSASVGDQPQHF. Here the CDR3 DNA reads TGCAGTGCTAGCGTGGGGGACCAGCCCCAGCATTTT.

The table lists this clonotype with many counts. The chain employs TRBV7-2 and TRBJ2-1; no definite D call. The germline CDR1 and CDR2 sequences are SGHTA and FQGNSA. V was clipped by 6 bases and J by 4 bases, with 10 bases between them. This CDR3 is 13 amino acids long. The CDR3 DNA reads TGTGCCAGCAGTCCGTACATGTACAATGAGCAGTTCTTC. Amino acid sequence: CASSPYMYNEQFF.

CDR3 residues: CAISAGLPSYNEQFF. CDR3 sequence (DNA): TGTGCCATCAGTGCGGGACTCCCATCCTACAATGAGCAGTTCTTC. The genes are TRBV10-3 and TRBJ2-1, with D tentatively TRBD2 (6 bases). Germline V lookup: CDR1 ENHRY, CDR2 SYGVKD. V lost 4 bases to trimming and J lost 1 base, with 11 bases between them. The CDR3 is made up of 15 amino acids.

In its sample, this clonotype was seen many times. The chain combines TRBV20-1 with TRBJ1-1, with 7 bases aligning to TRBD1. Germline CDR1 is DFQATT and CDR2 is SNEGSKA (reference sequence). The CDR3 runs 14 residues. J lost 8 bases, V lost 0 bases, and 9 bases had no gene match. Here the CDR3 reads CSARDQGGPPEAFF. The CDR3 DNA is TGCAGTGCTAGAGATCAGGGGGGACCCCCGGAAGCTTTCTTT.

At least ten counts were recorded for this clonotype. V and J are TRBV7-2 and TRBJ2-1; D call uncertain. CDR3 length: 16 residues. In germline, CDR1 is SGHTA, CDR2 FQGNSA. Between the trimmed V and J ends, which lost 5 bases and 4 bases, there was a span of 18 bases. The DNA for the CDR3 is TGTGCCAGCAGCCCCATATCACCCCCGGAGTACAATGAGCAGTTCTTC. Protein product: CASSPISPPEYNEQFF.

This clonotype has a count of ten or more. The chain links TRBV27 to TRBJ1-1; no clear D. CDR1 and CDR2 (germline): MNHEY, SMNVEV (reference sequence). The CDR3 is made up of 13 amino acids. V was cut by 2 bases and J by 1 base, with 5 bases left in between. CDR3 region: CASSLGWNTEAFF. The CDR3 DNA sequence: TGTGCCAGCAGTTTAGGGTGGAACACTGAAGCTTTCTTT.

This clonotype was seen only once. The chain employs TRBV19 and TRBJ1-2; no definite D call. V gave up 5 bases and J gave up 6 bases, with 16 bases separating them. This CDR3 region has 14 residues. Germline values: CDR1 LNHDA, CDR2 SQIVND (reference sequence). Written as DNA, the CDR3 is TGTGCCAGTAGTCCAACACCGATTGGGGATGGCTACACCTTC. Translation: CASSPTPIGDGYTF.

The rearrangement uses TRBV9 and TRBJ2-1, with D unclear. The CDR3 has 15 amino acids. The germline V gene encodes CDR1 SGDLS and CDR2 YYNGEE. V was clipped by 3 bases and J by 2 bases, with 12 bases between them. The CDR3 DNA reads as TGTGCCAGCAGCGGTGGGGTCCCAACCTACAATGAGCAGTTCTTC. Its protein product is CASSGGVPTYNEQFF.

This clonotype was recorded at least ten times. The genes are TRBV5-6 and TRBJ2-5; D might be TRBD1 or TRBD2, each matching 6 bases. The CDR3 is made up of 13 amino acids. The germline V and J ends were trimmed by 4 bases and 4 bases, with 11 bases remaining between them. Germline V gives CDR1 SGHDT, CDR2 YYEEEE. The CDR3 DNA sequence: TGTGCCAGCAGCCGTCGGGGGCCAGAGACCCAGTACTTC. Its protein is CASSRRGPETQYF.

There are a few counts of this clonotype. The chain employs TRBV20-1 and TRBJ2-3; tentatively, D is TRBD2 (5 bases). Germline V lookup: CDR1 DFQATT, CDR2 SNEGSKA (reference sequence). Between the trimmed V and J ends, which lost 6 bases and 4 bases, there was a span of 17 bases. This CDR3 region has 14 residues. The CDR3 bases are TGCAGTGCACTAGAATGGAGTCCGGCAGATACGCAGTATTTT. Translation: CSALEWSPADTQYF.

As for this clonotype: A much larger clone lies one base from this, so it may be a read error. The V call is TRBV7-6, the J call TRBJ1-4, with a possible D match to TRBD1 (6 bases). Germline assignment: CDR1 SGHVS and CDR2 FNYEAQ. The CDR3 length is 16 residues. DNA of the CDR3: TGTGCCAGCAGCCCACATAGAGGGGGGAGTAATGAAAAACTGATTTTT. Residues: CASSPHRGGSNEKLIF.

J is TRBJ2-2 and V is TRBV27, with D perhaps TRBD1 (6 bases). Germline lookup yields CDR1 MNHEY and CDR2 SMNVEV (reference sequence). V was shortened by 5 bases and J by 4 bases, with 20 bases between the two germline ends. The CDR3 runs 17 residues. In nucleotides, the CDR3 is TGTGCCAGCAGTCCAGCCCTAACCTTACAGGGCACCGGGGAGCTGTTTTTT. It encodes CASSPALTLQGTGELFF.

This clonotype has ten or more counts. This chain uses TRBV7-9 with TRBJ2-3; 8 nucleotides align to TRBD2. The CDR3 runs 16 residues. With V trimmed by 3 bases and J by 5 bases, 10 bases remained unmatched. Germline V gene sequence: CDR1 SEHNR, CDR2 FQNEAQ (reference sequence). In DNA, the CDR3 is TGTGCCAGCAGCTTTATCCTGATGCGGGGGGAAGATACGCAGTATTTT. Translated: CASSFILMRGEDTQYF.

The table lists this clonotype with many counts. The CDR3 DNA reads TGTGCCAGCAGCTCGCTACAGGGGGATGGCTACACCTTC. Protein: CASSSLQGDGYTF. J is TRBJ1-2 and V is TRBV7-2; 8 bases are a match to TRBD1. CDR1 is SGHTA and CDR2 is FQGNSA in the germline V gene. The CDR3 runs to 13 residues. Trimming cost V 4 bases and J 6 bases; bases outside gene matches: 4.

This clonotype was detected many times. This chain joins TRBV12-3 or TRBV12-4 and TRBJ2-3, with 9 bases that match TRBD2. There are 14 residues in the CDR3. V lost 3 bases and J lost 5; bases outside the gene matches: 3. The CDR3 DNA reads TGTGCCAGCAGTTTTAATAGCGGGGGAGATACGCAGTATTTT. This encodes CASSFNSGGDTQYF.

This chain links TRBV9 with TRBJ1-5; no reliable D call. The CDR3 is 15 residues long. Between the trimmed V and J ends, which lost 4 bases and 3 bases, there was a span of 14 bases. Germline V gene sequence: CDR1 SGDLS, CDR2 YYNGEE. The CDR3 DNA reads TGTGCCAGCAGCCCCCTCGGCACACTCAATCAGCCCCAGCATTTT. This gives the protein CASSPLGTLNQPQHF.

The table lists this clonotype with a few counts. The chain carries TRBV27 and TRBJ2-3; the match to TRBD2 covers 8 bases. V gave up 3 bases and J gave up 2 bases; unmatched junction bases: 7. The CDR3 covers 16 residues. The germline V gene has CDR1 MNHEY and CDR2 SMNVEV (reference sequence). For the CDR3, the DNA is TGTGCCAGCAGTTTGTCGGCTAGCGGGTCCACAGATACGCAGTATTTT. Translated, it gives CASSLSASGSTDTQYF.

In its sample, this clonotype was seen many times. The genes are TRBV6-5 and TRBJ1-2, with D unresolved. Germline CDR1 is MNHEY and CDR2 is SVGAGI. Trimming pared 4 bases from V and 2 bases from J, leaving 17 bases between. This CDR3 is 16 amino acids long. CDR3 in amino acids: CASSSLVLRENYGYTF. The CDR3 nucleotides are TGTGCCAGCAGTTCCCTGGTACTGCGGGAGAACTATGGCTACACCTTC.

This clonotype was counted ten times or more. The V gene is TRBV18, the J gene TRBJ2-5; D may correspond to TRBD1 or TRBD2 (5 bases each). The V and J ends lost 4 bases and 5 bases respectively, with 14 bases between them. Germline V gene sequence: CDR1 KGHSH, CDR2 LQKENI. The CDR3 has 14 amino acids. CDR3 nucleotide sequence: TGTGCCAGCTCACGGGACGGAAAAAGGGAGACCCAGTACTTC. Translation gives CASSRDGKRETQYF.

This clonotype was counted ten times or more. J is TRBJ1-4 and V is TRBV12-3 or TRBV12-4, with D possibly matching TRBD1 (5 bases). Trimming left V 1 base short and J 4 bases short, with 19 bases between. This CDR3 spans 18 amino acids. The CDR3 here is CASSLDSYGAGVNEKLFF. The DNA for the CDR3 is TGTGCCAGCAGTTTAGACTCTTATGGGGCAGGCGTTAATGAAAAACTGTTTTTT.

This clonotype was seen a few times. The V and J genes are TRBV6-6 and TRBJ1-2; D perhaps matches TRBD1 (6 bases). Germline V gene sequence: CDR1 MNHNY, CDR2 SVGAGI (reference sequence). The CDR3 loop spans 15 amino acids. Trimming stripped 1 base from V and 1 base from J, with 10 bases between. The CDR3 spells CASSYFIGGNYGYTF. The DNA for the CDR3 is TGTGCCAGCAGTTACTTCATAGGGGGTAACTATGGCTACACCTTC.

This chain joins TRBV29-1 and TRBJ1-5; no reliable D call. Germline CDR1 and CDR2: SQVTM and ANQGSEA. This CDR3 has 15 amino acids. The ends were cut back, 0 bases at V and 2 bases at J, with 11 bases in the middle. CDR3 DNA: TGCAGCGTTGAAGATTCTGGGGAGGGCAATCAGCCCCAGCATTTT. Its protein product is CSVEDSGEGNQPQHF.

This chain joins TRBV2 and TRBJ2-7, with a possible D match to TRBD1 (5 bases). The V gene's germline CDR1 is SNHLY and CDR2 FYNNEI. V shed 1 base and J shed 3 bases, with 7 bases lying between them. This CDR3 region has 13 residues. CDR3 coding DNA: TGTGCCAGCAGTGAAGAGGGGATCTACGAGCAGTACGTC. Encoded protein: CASSEEGIYEQYV.

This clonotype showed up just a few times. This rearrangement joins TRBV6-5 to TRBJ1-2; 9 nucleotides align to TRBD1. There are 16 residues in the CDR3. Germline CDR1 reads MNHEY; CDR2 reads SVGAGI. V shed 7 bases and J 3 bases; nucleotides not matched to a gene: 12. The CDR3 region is CASKARDRASYYGYTF. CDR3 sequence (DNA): TGTGCCAGCAAGGCCCGGGACAGGGCAAGTTACTATGGCTACACCTTC.

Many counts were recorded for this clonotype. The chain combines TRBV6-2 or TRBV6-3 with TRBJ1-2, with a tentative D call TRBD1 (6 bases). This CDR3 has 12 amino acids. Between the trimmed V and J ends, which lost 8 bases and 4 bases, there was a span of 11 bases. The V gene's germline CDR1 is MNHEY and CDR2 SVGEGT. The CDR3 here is CASSDRGYGYTF. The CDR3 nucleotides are TGTGCCAGCTCGGACAGAGGCTATGGCTACACCTTC.

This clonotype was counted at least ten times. The CDR3 bases are TGCGCCAGCAGCTTGCGGATTCCTCAGGGTCATGAGCAGTTCTTC. Its protein is CASSLRIPQGHEQFF. The chain uses TRBV5-1 and TRBJ2-1, with D perhaps TRBD1 (5 bases). In germline, CDR1 is SGHRS, CDR2 YFSETQ. This CDR3 comprises 15 residues. Trimming removed 1 base from V and 8 bases from J, with 16 bases in between.